Presented here are 27 T cell receptor beta chains from one specimen sequenced in a study of blood T cell repertoires in COVID-19. Clones were sequenced by immunoSEQ multiplex PCR, and TCRdb holds only the in-frame ones, with some missing. The sample has under 300,000 clones; almost 85% are singletons. Sequenced input: PBMCs or T cells enriched from blood (not recorded which). The receptors come from a man in his forties who had recovered from COVID-19.

This clone has just a few counts. This rearrangement joins TRBV30 to TRBJ1-6, with 7 bases that match TRBD1. CDR1 and CDR2 (germline): GTSNPN, SVGIG (reference sequence). There are 12 residues in the CDR3. Germline trimming cut 5 bases from V and 9 bases from J; bases unmatched to any gene: 4. In DNA form, the CDR3 reads TGTGCCTGGGAGACAGGGCTTTCACCCCTCCACTTT. Its protein is CAWETGLSPLHF.

The table lists this clone with a count of one. The chain is built from TRBV5-1 and TRBJ2-7, with D tentatively TRBD1 (6 bases). The germline V gene has CDR1 SGHRS and CDR2 YFSETQ. V gave up 4 bases and J gave up 6 bases, with 14 bases separating them. CDR3 length equals 13 residues. CDR3 region: CASSPGQTGEQYF. CDR3 nucleotide sequence: TGCGCCAGCAGCCCGGGACAAACGGGCGAGCAGTACTTC.

The chain recombines TRBV18 with TRBJ1-1; TRBD1 might be the D (6 bases). This CDR3 is built from 15 residues. The germline CDR1 and CDR2 sequences are KGHSH and LQKENI. With 8 bases removed from V and 0 bases from J, the gap between germline ends came to 16 bases. The CDR3 nucleotides are TGTGCCAGCGGGATTGGGCAGGGGTTGAACACTGAAGCTTTCTTT. Protein sequence: CASGIGQGLNTEAFF.

This sequence joins TRBV5-4 and TRBJ2-7; 11 bases are shared with TRBD1. The CDR3 runs to 13 residues. After removal of 3 bases from V and 7 bases from J, the junction contained 3 bases not matched to a gene. Germline CDR1 SGHNT, CDR2 YYREEE (reference sequence). The CDR3 sequence: CASSSGQGVEQYF. The DNA of the CDR3 is TGTGCCAGCAGCTCGGGACAGGGGGTTGAGCAGTACTTC.

The rearrangement uses TRBV7-9 and TRBJ2-5; 9 bases map to TRBD2. This CDR3 contains 14 residues. Trimming took 8 bases from V and 2 from J; bases not matched to a gene: 6. The germline V gene has CDR1 SEHNR and CDR2 FQNEAQ (reference sequence). Here the CDR3 reads CASVSSGAQETQYF. In DNA form, the CDR3 reads TGTGCCAGCGTCTCTAGCGGGGCACAAGAGACCCAGTACTTC.

This sequence joins TRBV5-1 and TRBJ2-2, with TRBD1 matching 8 bases. Trimming at V came to 2 bases and at J to 1 base, leaving 1 base not matched to a gene. This CDR3 contains 15 residues. Germline CDR1 and CDR2: SGHRS and YFSETQ. The CDR3 DNA follows: TGCGCCAGCAGCTTTGGACAGGGGAACACCGGGGAGCTGTTTTTT. This gives the protein CASSFGQGNTGELFF. The entire variable domain, with the rest obtained from reference TRBV5-1 and TRBJ2-2, is as follows: KAGVTQTPRYLIKTRGQQVTLSCSPISGHRSVSWYQQTPGQGLQFLFEYFSETQRNKGNFPGRFSGRQFSNSRSEMNVSTLELGDSALYLCASSFGQGNTGELFFGEGSRLTVL.

The chain joins TRBV5-1 to TRBJ1-1; TRBD1 matches 7 bases. The V gene's germline CDR1 is SGHRS and CDR2 YFSETQ. The CDR3 length is 14 residues. J gave up 2 bases and V 6 bases, and 7 bases lay outside the gene matches. The CDR3 here is CASKGQTTNTEAFF. The CDR3 DNA reads as TGCGCCAGCAAGGGACAGACAACCAACACTGAAGCTTTCTTT.

The chain couples TRBV9 to TRBJ2-7; the match to TRBD2 covers 7 bases. The ends lost 3 bases at V and 0 bases at J; junction bases unmatched: 6. CDR1 and CDR2 (germline): SGDLS, YYNGEE. The CDR3 totals 15 residues. The DNA of the CDR3 is TGTGCCAGCAGCGCTAGCGGCAGTCACTCCTACGAGCAGTACTTC. This encodes CASSASGSHSYEQYF.

V is TRBV24-1 and J is TRBJ2-3, with TRBD2 matching 11 bases. The CDR3 loop spans 16 amino acids. Germline loops: CDR1 KGHDR, CDR2 SFDVKD. V gave up 0 bases and J gave up 4 bases; unmatched junction bases: 2. The CDR3 nucleotides are TGTGCCACCAGTGATTTGACTAGCGGGAGTTCAGATACGCAGTATTTT. Amino acid sequence: CATSDLTSGSSDTQYF.

The chain employs TRBV2 and TRBJ1-2; unclear D gene. The CDR3 runs to 11 residues. CDR1 and CDR2 (germline): SNHLY, FYNNEI. V was trimmed by 1 base and J by 8 bases, leaving 5 bases between them. CDR3 DNA sequence: TGTGCCAGCAGTGAAGGACTCGGCTACACCTTC. It translates to CASSEGLGYTF.

V gene TRBV29-1 combines with J gene TRBJ1-4; D is ambiguous. V was cut by 7 bases and J by 0 bases, with 9 bases left in between. The CDR3 runs to 13 residues. Germline loops: CDR1 SQVTM, CDR2 ANQGSEA. The CDR3: CSALLATNEKLFF. CDR3 nucleotides: TGCAGCGCCCTACTCGCAACTAATGAAAAACTGTTTTTT.

The chain recombines TRBV30 with TRBJ1-5; 8 positions match TRBD1. The CDR3 contains 16 residues. Germline CDR1 reads GTSNPN; CDR2 reads SVGIG (reference sequence). V gave up 2 bases and J gave up 3 bases; unmatched junction bases: 9. CDR3 nucleotide sequence: TGTGCCTGGAGTTCTTCCCGGGACAGGCTCAATCAGCCCCAGCATTTT. Its protein is CAWSSSRDRLNQPQHF.

By proportion, this clone is medium-sized. The genes are TRBV5-5 and TRBJ2-7, with 12 bases that match TRBD1. J was trimmed by 6 bases and V by 6 bases; bases with no gene match: 10. Germline lookup yields CDR1 SGHKS and CDR2 YYEKEE (reference sequence). This CDR3 comprises 15 residues. The CDR3 sequence: CASTWFGTGGSEQYF. The CDR3 region has the DNA TGTGCCAGCACCTGGTTTGGGACAGGGGGCTCCGAGCAGTACTTC.

The genes are TRBV9 and TRBJ2-3; a weak D match, TRBD2 (5 bases). This CDR3 spans 15 amino acids. Germline lookup yields CDR1 SGDLS and CDR2 YYNGEE. The V end lost 2 bases, the J end lost 4 bases, and 14 bases lay between the germline ends. The CDR3 loop is CASSVLSREPDTQYF. The CDR3 DNA sequence: TGTGCCAGCAGCGTGCTTTCCCGGGAACCAGATACGCAGTATTTT.

The CDR3 sequence: CASSLSKVPGGTEAFF. The CDR3 DNA sequence: TGTGCCAGCAGTTTATCAAAGGTACCCGGGGGGACTGAAGCTTTCTTT. The chain links TRBV27 to TRBJ1-1, with a tentative D call TRBD1 (5 bases). The length of the CDR3 is 16 residues. The germline V and J ends were trimmed by 0 bases and 5 bases, with 16 bases remaining between them. Germline lookup yields CDR1 MNHEY and CDR2 SMNVEV (reference sequence).

The V call is TRBV7-6, the J call TRBJ1-6; no clear D. Germline CDR1 and CDR2: SGHVS and FNYEAQ. V was pared by 5 bases and J by 10 bases, with 12 bases between. The CDR3 has 13 residues. The CDR3 is CASSPQEGSPLHF. CDR3 sequence (DNA): TGTGCCAGCAGCCCCCAGGAGGGATCACCCCTCCACTTT.

The V and J genes are TRBV5-6 and TRBJ2-7, with D perhaps matching TRBD1 (5 bases). CDR1 SGHDT and CDR2 YYEEEE come from the germline V gene. The length of the CDR3 is 14 residues. Trimming removed 0 bases from V and 7 bases from J, with 14 bases in between. CDR3 coding DNA: TGTGCCAGCAGCTTGGGACAGCCGGTCTCTGAGCAGTACTTC. This codes for CASSLGQPVSEQYF.

The chain combines TRBV2 with TRBJ1-5; the D is unclear. The CDR3 is 14 residues long. Trimming cost V 3 bases and J 0 bases, with 6 bases left between them. Germline CDR1 and CDR2: SNHLY and FYNNEI. CDR3 sequence: CASSEGSSNQPQHF. In DNA form, the CDR3 reads TGTGCCAGCAGTGAGGGGAGTAGCAATCAGCCCCAGCATTTT.

The CDR3, as DNA: TGTGCCATCAGTGAAGGGGGGGATCAAGAGACCCAGTACTTC. This gives the protein CAISEGGDQETQYF. The chain has TRBV10-3 and TRBJ2-5; D is perhaps TRBD2 (7 bases). CDR1 and CDR2 (germline): ENHRY, SYGVKD. Deletions cut 3 bases from V and 2 bases from J, with 10 bases between. This CDR3 contains 14 residues.

This chain joins TRBV18 and TRBJ1-4, with TRBD1 as a possible D gene (5 bases). V lost 2 bases, J lost 8 bases, and 12 bases lay in between. The germline V gene has CDR1 KGHSH and CDR2 LQKENI. The CDR3 runs to 14 residues. The CDR3 reads CASSPSGTVEKLFF. For the CDR3, the DNA is TGTGCCAGCTCACCATCCGGGACTGTCGAAAAACTGTTTTTT.

The rearrangement joins TRBV3-1 (or the pseudogene TRBV3-2) to TRBJ2-1, with 7 bases identical to TRBD1. The germline V gene encodes CDR1 LGHDT and CDR2 YNNKEL (reference sequence). CDR3 size: 13 residues. V gave up 6 bases and J gave up 7 bases; unmatched junction bases: 6. The CDR3 loop reads CASRYRGRNEQFF. CDR3 nucleotide sequence: TGTGCCAGCAGATACAGGGGTAGGAATGAGCAGTTCTTC.

V is TRBV27 and J is TRBJ2-7; D is ambiguous. V gave up 8 bases and J gave up 2 bases, with 10 bases separating them. Germline values: CDR1 MNHEY, CDR2 SMNVEV (reference sequence). This CDR3 region has 12 residues. DNA of the CDR3: TGTGCCAGCTATGAGAGTACCTACGAGCAGTACTTC. Translation: CASYESTYEQYF.

The chain is built from TRBV5-4 and TRBJ1-1; the match to TRBD1 covers 9 bases. Germline lookup yields CDR1 SGHNT and CDR2 YYREEE (reference sequence). Germline trimming cut 4 bases from V and 3 bases from J; bases unmatched to any gene: 1. The CDR3 has 13 amino acids. In nucleotides, the CDR3 is TGTGCCAGCAGCCGGGACAGGGACACTGAAGCTTTCTTT. It specifies CASSRDRDTEAFF.

This chain links TRBV19 with TRBJ2-7; 8 positions agree with TRBD1. Germline-derived CDR1 and CDR2 are LNHDA and SQIVND (reference sequence). Trimming cost V 3 bases and J 0 bases; bases outside gene matches: 4. The length of the CDR3 is 15 residues. CDR3 in amino acids: CASSIGTGSSYEQYF. CDR3 DNA: TGTGCCAGTAGTATTGGGACAGGCAGCTCCTACGAGCAGTACTTC.

This chain joins TRBV27 and TRBJ1-1; D is undetermined. V was trimmed by 5 bases and J by 6 bases, leaving 13 bases between them. CDR1 MNHEY and CDR2 SMNVEV come from the germline V gene (reference sequence). This CDR3 contains 13 residues. In nucleotides, the CDR3 is TGTGCCAGCAGTCCCCGGGGTGTCCCTGAAGCTTTCTTT. It yields the protein CASSPRGVPEAFF.

The chain carries TRBV3-1 (or the pseudogene TRBV3-2) and TRBJ2-4; 11 bases map to TRBD2. The J segment lost 0 bases and the V segment lost 4 bases, leaving 8 bases of the junction unmatched. Germline loops: CDR1 LGHDT, CDR2 YNNKEL (reference sequence). This CDR3 has 18 residues. The CDR3 sequence: CASSPVSTSGIAKNIQYF. CDR3 nucleotide sequence: TGTGCCAGCAGCCCCGTTTCGACTAGCGGGATAGCCAAAAACATTCAGTACTTC.

This clone was recorded once. DNA of the CDR3: TGCGCCAGCAGCCCGCTAGGGGGACTCGCTAGCGGGGGGGACTACAATGAGCAGTTCTTC. Protein sequence: CASSPLGGLASGGDYNEQFF. This chain uses TRBV5-1 with TRBJ2-1; 12 nucleotides align to TRBD2. With 4 bases clipped from V and 3 bases from J, the junction kept 17 bases outside the gene matches. The germline gives CDR1 SGHRS, CDR2 YFSETQ. This CDR3 has 20 residues.